This T cell receptor beta chain came from a study of blood T cell repertoires in COVID-19. The protocol was immunoSEQ multiplex PCR, while the TCRdb copy is restricted to in-frame clones and leaves out a portion. The sample lists under 200,000 clones; just under 90% were seen once. V was shortened by 3 bases and J by 3 bases, with 14 bases between the two germline ends. CDR1 SGHDT and CDR2 YYEEEE come from the germline V gene. The CDR3 sequence is 15 residues long. This sequence was found in a woman in her 70s with COVID-19, enrolled during active disease. The J gene is TRBJ2-3, the V gene TRBV5-6; tentative D call: TRBD1 (6 bases). Sequencing was performed on peripheral blood. CDR3 DNA: TGTGCCAGCAGCTCACAGGGTAGGGGAACAGATACGCAGTATTTT. Amino acid sequence: CASSSQGRGTDTQYF.